In this sample, the clone carrying this T cell receptor (beta chain) turned up a few times. The second PCR ran about 6 to 12 cycles with a sample-barcoded 5' primer and J-beta primers. TCRdb passed the 5' RACE reads through MiXCR, listing each CDR3 protein once. Of more than 750,000 distinct CDR3 sequences listed, 25% to 35% are singletons. The data derive from a study of blood T cells in healthy people across ages. Germline V gene sequence: CDR1 SQVTM, CDR2 ANQGSEA. The CDR3 loop spans 14 amino acids. V was clipped by 3 bases and J by 0 bases; unmatched bases: 4. This sample was shared with a second study, whose subject was T cells of mothers and their children.

Sequences were obtained from blood. This TCR derives from a woman aged 40 to 50 in good health. The V gene is TRBV29-1, the J gene TRBJ1-1, with 7 nucleotides matching TRBD1. CDR3 loop: CSVDRTGLNTEAFF. CDR3 DNA sequence: TGCAGCGTTGATAGGACAGGACTGAACACTGAAGCTTTCTTT.